A selection of T cell receptor beta chains follows, all from one sample in a study of OX40 agonist ivuxolimab in advanced cancers. The table came from immunoSEQ multiplex PCR; TCRdb's copy has only in-frame clones and leaves some out. The table includes about 47,000 clones, around nine tenths detected once. Material: CD4+ or CD8+ T cells sorted from blood, obtained in a trial of the OX40 agonist ivuxolimab. Receptor source: an adult with an advanced solid tumor such as melanoma, head and neck, liver or kidney cancer. Both conserved end residues are part of each CDR3. Each record gives: V gene, CDR3 protein.

>TRBV5-1
CASRPLAITPYEQYF
>TRBV27
CASSLYRVSDTQYF
>TRBV10-3
CATQTASSGNTIYF
>TRBV5-8
CASSDRGMSSYNEQFF
>TRBV7-9
CASSPHLTEAFF
>TRBV6-6
CASGPSAYNEQFF
>TRBV19
CASSMGRGLTDTQYF
>TRBV7-3
CASSLTLSTEAFF
>TRBV6-5
CASSYSYRVNQPQHF
>TRBV30
CAWNRQVNTGELFF
>TRBV5-1
CASSLILTGDNEKLFF
>TRBV5-6
CASSSSRQGAGTNEKLFF
>TRBV6-1
CASSELAGDTGELFF
>TRBV27
CASSGLAGDRYNEQFF
>TRBV14
CASSQVYGTSGKDQETQYF
>TRBV5-8
CASGPRQGARQPQHF
>TRBV19
CASSMEVGTYEQYF
>TRBV6-5
CASRNRDRGRTEYF
>TRBV6-5
CASSYTDSGNTIYF
>TRBV4-2
CASSQDLRGNTEAFF
>TRBV18
CASGRNYNEQFF
>TRBV6-6
CASSPRDRDLYGYTF
>TRBV2
CASSLGQITEAFF
>TRBV5-1
CASSPGTDGAQPQHF
>TRBV10-3
CAISVQYMNTEAFF
>TRBV19
CASSFRQGRVF
>TRBV30
CAWSALAEQFF
>TRBV5-4
CASSQVGHKLEAFF
>TRBV27
CASSFGRGQDTEAFF
>TRBV7-9
CASSHSGQVNRNQPQHF
>TRBV2
CASSDGGGRTDTQYF
>TRBV7-9
CASSLFGEAGNTIYF
>TRBV10-1
CASSPLGLALTDTQYF
>TRBV7-6
CASSLALGGFEQYF
>TRBV7-9
CASTRSGSGEQYF
>TRBV2
CARQEGGYTF